The TCR beta chain described here comes from a study of OX40 agonist ivuxolimab in advanced cancers. Study information: People in dose escalation had one of these cancers: hepatocellular carcinoma, melanoma, renal cell or head and neck cancer.

This clone was seen once. CDR3 length: 16 residues. Trimming took 0 bases from V and 7 from J, leaving 16 bases between them. Looked up from germline, CDR1 is WSHSY and CDR2 is SAAADI. Sequencing used immunoSEQ multiplex PCR; TCRdb keeps in-frame clones, though not all of them. This table has about 53,000 clones, 80% to 90% appearing once. Specimen: CD4+ or CD8+ T cells sorted from blood, collected in a trial of the OX40 agonist ivuxolimab. The source is an adult with an advanced solid tumor such as melanoma, head and neck, liver or kidney cancer. This rearrangement joins TRBV10-2 to TRBJ1-3; no firm D call. The CDR3, as DNA: TGCGCCAGCAGTGAGTCCACGGACCCCCTGGCCAACACCATATATTTT. Translation gives CASSESTDPLANTIYF.